The clone carrying this T cell receptor beta chain was picked up one time. This record belongs to a study of radiotherapy plus CTLA-4 blockade in lung cancer. Across the whole study: Objective responses were seen in 18% of patients, disease control in over 25%.

V was clipped by 3 bases and J by 0 bases; unmatched bases: 8. This CDR3 region has 17 residues. CDR1 and CDR2 (germline): SEHNR, FQNEAQ (reference sequence). It was focal radiation plus CTLA-4 blockade with ipilimumab that patients with chemo-refractory metastatic non-small-cell lung cancer received. Measured with immunoSEQ multiplex PCR; TCRdb has only the in-frame clones, and not every one. The sample lists 57,000 or so clones, about 72% occurring once. V is TRBV7-9 and J is TRBJ2-1; 7 nucleotides line up with TRBD1. The input for sequencing was peripheral blood, taken from a patient treated with radiotherapy plus ipilimumab. The sequence was obtained from a human donor with non-small cell lung cancer who had a complete response to radiotherapy plus ipilimumab. The CDR3 loop reads CASSFRRTGGSYNEQFF. The CDR3, as DNA: TGTGCCAGCAGCTTCCGTAGGACAGGAGGCTCCTACAATGAGCAGTTCTTC.